The clone carrying this T cell receptor (beta chain) showed up just once. CDR3 length equals 17 residues. CDR1 and CDR2 (germline): GTSNPN, SVGIG (reference sequence). Trimming took 4 bases from V and 9 from J; bases not matched to a gene: 21. Alongside a J-beta primer mix, a sample-barcoded 5' primer served in a second PCR lasting about 7 to 12 cycles. TCRdb re-analysed the 5' RACE reads in MiXCR, keeping a single row per CDR3 protein. The sample has 450,000 to 700,000 distinct CDR3 sequences; 27% are singletons. This sample was included in a study of blood T cells in healthy people across ages. Study context: Roughly one uniquely barcoded beta molecule per two T cells was captured.

The TCR originated in a woman aged 70-85 years in good health. The chain couples TRBV30 to TRBJ1-1; the match to TRBD1 covers 9 bases. The sequenced sample consisted of blood. CDR3: CAWTHPQGDRVRGKAFF. In nucleotides, the CDR3 is TGTGCCTGGACTCACCCGCAGGGGGACAGGGTGAGAGGGAAAGCTTTCTTT.